The rows below give T cell receptor beta chains drawn from one sample of a study of early T cells in non-severe SARS-CoV-2 infection. MiXCR, run by TCRdb on the 5' RACE reads, gives a single entry per CDR3 protein. This sample has about 48,000 distinct CDR3 sequences, with over 7.5% found just once. Sequencing was done on a sample of whole blood. Receptors were obtained from an adult who was a healthcare worker with PCR-confirmed SARS-CoV-2 infection or an uninfected control (not recorded which). The CDR3 runs from the conserved cysteine through the conserved F or W. A D gene is named only where the DNA matches it firmly. Clone size is shown for a subset of rows, as once, few, many or a class of expanded clone.

J gene | D gene | V gene | clone size | CDR3 DNA | CDR3 protein
TRBJ2-1 | . | TRBV29-1 | few | TGCACCCACAGCCGGAATTACAATGAGCAGTTCTTC | CTHSRNYNEQFF
TRBJ2-1 | TRBD1 | TRBV25-1 | . | TGTGCCAGCAAGGGACAGGGGAACAACAATGAGCAGTTCTTC | CASKGQGNNNEQFF
TRBJ2-1 | TRBD2 | TRBV7-3 | few | TGTGCCAGCAGCCTATTATTAGCGGGAGCCGGTGCAAATGAGCAGTTCTTC | CASSLLLAGAGANEQFF
TRBJ1-5 | TRBD1 | TRBV6-2/TRBV6-3 | few | TGTGCCAGCAGTAAAGACAGGGTGAGGAGTAGACAGCCCCAGCATTTT | CASSKDRVRSRQPQHF
TRBJ2-7 | . | TRBV3-1 | many | TGTGCCAGCAGCCAAGTGGGCGAGCAGTACTTC | CASSQVGEQYF
TRBJ1-2 | TRBD1 | TRBV20-1 | many | TGCAGTGCTGGAGACAGGGGTGGCTACACCTTC | CSAGDRGGYTF
TRBJ1-5 | . | TRBV28 | many | TGTGCCAGCAGGTCAGTTAATCAGCCCCAGCATTTT | CASRSVNQPQHF
TRBJ2-3 | TRBD2 | TRBV7-6 | . | TGTGCCAGCAGCTTAGCGCCGGGACTAGCGGGACCAGATACGCAGTATTTT | CASSLAPGLAGPDTQYF
TRBJ1-6 | . | TRBV5-1 | . | TGCGCCAGCAGCTTGGCGACGGATTATAATTCACCCCTCCACTTT | CASSLATDYNSPLHF
TRBJ2-7 | . | TRBV29-1 | . | TGCAGCGTTGAAGAGGAGGGGACCTACGAGCAGTACTTC | CSVEEEGTYEQYF
TRBJ2-1 | . | TRBV29-1 | few | TGCAGCGTTCGTCTACCAGGCGATGAGCAGTTCTTC | CSVRLPGDEQFF
TRBJ2-5 | TRBD2 | TRBV12-3/TRBV12-4 | . | TGTGCCAGCAGTTTAGCCATAGCGGGGCAAGAGACCCAGTACTTC | CASSLAIAGQETQYF
TRBJ2-7 | TRBD1 | TRBV6-5 | many | TGTGCCACCAAGGCTGACAGGGGGCAATCCCTGGAGCAGTACTTC | CATKADRGQSLEQYF
TRBJ1-5 | . | TRBV19 | many | TGTGCCAGTAGGTCGGGCCCTCAGCCCCAGCATTTT | CASRSGPQPQHF
TRBJ2-1 | . | TRBV6-5 | few | TGTGCCAGCAGTGCCCCGGACCTGTACAATGAGCAGTTCTTC | CASSAPDLYNEQFF
TRBJ2-7 | . | TRBV7-2 | many | TGTGCCAGCCGCGGAGGAGGGCTCGAGCAGTACTTC | CASRGGGLEQYF
TRBJ2-3 | . | TRBV28 | . | TGTGCCAGCAATCTAGCCCCAGATACGCAGTATTTT | CASNLAPDTQYF
TRBJ1-6 | . | TRBV7-6 | many | TGTGCCAGCAGCTTAGTCGTAGGATCACCCCTCCATTTT | CASSLVVGSPLHF
TRBJ2-2 | . | TRBV3-1 | few | TGTGCCAGCAGCGAAATAGTGGGGGAGCAGCTGTTTTTT | CASSEIVGEQLFF
TRBJ1-4 | TRBD1 | TRBV7-3 | few | TGTGCCAGCCGGCCACCGGGACAGGTGTTTAATGAAAAACTGTTTTTT | CASRPPGQVFNEKLFF
TRBJ2-3 | . | TRBV11-2 | . | TGTGCCAGCGGTTTCCACATGAACCCAGATACGCAGTATTTT | CASGFHMNPDTQYF
TRBJ2-1 | . | TRBV24-1 | few | TGTGCCACCAGTGCCACGGACGGTAGCTCCTACAATGAGCAGTTCTTC | CATSATDGSSYNEQFF
TRBJ2-7 | . | TRBV25-1 | . | TGTGCCAGCGGCAATGGGGTCTACGAGCAGTACTTC | CASGNGVYEQYF
TRBJ1-1 | TRBD1 | TRBV29-1 | once | TGCAGCATCGGACAGGATAACACTGAAGCTTTCTTT | CSIGQDNTEAFF
TRBJ1-2 | . | TRBV2 | . | TGTGCCAGCAGTGAAGGGGCTAACTATGGCTACACCTTC | CASSEGANYGYTF
TRBJ1-1 | . | TRBV25-1 | few | TGTGCCAGCAGTGAGCCCGCCAGGTCAGATACTGAAGCTTTCTTT | CASSEPARSDTEAFF
TRBJ2-7 | TRBD2 | TRBV10-3 | many | TGTGCCATCAGTGAGGAAGTCCCCGGGACTAACTTGGGTGAGCAGTACTTC | CAISEEVPGTNLGEQYF
TRBJ2-5 | . | TRBV4-1 | . | TGCGCCAGCAGCCAAGAGGAAAGACCAGGGGAGACCCAGTACTTC | CASSQEERPGETQYF
TRBJ2-3 | TRBD1 | TRBV5-4 | . | TGTGCCAGCAGCCTGACAGGGGGCGAGACAGATACGCAGTATTTT | CASSLTGGETDTQYF
TRBJ2-5 | TRBD2 | TRBV7-2 | many | TGTGCCAGCAGCTTGGCTAGCGGGGGGTCACAAGAGACCCAGTACTTC | CASSLASGGSQETQYF
TRBJ2-3 | TRBD2 | TRBV6-1 | few | TGTGCCACCCCACGTGGTAGCGGGAGGGCCCTCCGCACAGATACGCAGTATTTT | CATPRGSGRALRTDTQYF
TRBJ2-5 | TRBD1 | TRBV4-1 | . | TGCGCCAGCAGCACCCGGGACAGCCAAGAGACCCAGTACTTC | CASSTRDSQETQYF